Listed below are T cell receptor beta chains from one sample, sequenced in a study of blood T cell repertoires in COVID-19. Sequencing used immunoSEQ multiplex PCR; TCRdb keeps in-frame clones, though not all of them. The data hold a few hundred thousand clones, with approximately 85% observed a single time. The specimen was peripheral blood. These receptors originate from a human donor in a cohort sampled during active COVID-19. Both conserved end residues are part of each CDR3. D genes are given only for firm matches. Part of the rows lack a size; the others show once, few, many or a class for expanded clones.

v_gene: TRBV5-6; abundance: -; j_gene: TRBJ2-1; d_gene: -; CDR3nt: TGTGCCAGCAGCTTGGATGGCAGTTCCACTGAGCAGTTCTTC; CDR3aa: CASSLDGSSTEQFF
v_gene: TRBV3-1/TRBV3-2; abundance: once; j_gene: TRBJ1-1; d_gene: TRBD1; CDR3nt: TGTGCCAGCAGCCATACTACAGGGGGCGAAAAAGCTTTCTTT; CDR3aa: CASSHTTGGEKAFF
v_gene: TRBV15; abundance: -; j_gene: TRBJ1-1; d_gene: -; CDR3nt: TGTGCCACCAGCAGAGGGGCAGTAGGGAACACTGAAGCTTTCTTT; CDR3aa: CATSRGAVGNTEAFF
v_gene: TRBV7-3; abundance: -; j_gene: TRBJ1-5; d_gene: -; CDR3nt: TGTGCCAGCAAAGCAGGGCAGGGGATTAATCAGCCCCAGCATTTT; CDR3aa: CASKAGQGINQPQHF
v_gene: TRBV28; abundance: -; j_gene: TRBJ1-2; d_gene: -; CDR3nt: TGTGCCAGCAGTTTTTCGGGAATGCATGGCTACACCTTC; CDR3aa: CASSFSGMHGYTF
v_gene: TRBV27; abundance: -; j_gene: TRBJ1-2; d_gene: -; CDR3nt: TGTGCCAGCAGTTTATCAAGGGGGATGAACTATGGCTACACCTTC; CDR3aa: CASSLSRGMNYGYTF
v_gene: TRBV11-2; abundance: few; j_gene: TRBJ2-1; d_gene: -; CDR3nt: TGTGCCAGCAGCAGTCAGGGGCCATCCTACAATGAGCAGTTCTTC; CDR3aa: CASSSQGPSYNEQFF
v_gene: TRBV2; abundance: -; j_gene: TRBJ1-2; d_gene: TRBD1; CDR3nt: TGTGCCAGCAGTGAAGCCGAACAGGGGGATCGGAATGGCTACACCTTC; CDR3aa: CASSEAEQGDRNGYTF
v_gene: TRBV5-1; abundance: -; j_gene: TRBJ1-5; d_gene: -; CDR3nt: TGCGCCAGCAGTCCAGGCTCCTATAGCAATCAGCCCCAGCATTTT; CDR3aa: CASSPGSYSNQPQHF
v_gene: TRBV5-6; abundance: -; j_gene: TRBJ2-7; d_gene: TRBD2; CDR3nt: TGTGCCAGCAGCTCGGGACTAGCGCAACACGAGCAGTACTTC; CDR3aa: CASSSGLAQHEQYF
v_gene: TRBV6-5; abundance: once; j_gene: TRBJ2-5; d_gene: TRBD1; CDR3nt: TGTGCCAGCACCTCCCAGGGGGTCGAGACCCAGTACTTC; CDR3aa: CASTSQGVETQYF
v_gene: TRBV19; abundance: -; j_gene: TRBJ1-6; d_gene: -; CDR3nt: TGTGCCAGCACTACAACCGGGACAAGCAATTCACCCCTCCACTTT; CDR3aa: CASTTTGTSNSPLHF
v_gene: TRBV24-1; abundance: -; j_gene: TRBJ2-1; d_gene: TRBD2; CDR3nt: TGTGCCACCAGTGATGGGGAGACTAGCCGAAACAATGAGCAGTTCTTC; CDR3aa: CATSDGETSRNNEQFF
v_gene: TRBV6-5; abundance: -; j_gene: TRBJ1-2; d_gene: TRBD1; CDR3nt: TGTGCCAGCTCTCAGGGGGCGATCGGCTACACCTTC; CDR3aa: CASSQGAIGYTF
v_gene: TRBV3-1/TRBV3-2; abundance: -; j_gene: TRBJ2-6; d_gene: -; CDR3nt: TGTGCCAGCAGCCACAGGCCTACTGGGGCCAACGTCCTGACTTTC; CDR3aa: CASSHRPTGANVLTF
v_gene: TRBV29-1; abundance: few; j_gene: TRBJ1-3; d_gene: -; CDR3nt: TGCAGCGTTGAAGATCGGGGGACTGGAAACACCATATATTTT; CDR3aa: CSVEDRGTGNTIYF
v_gene: TRBV7-8; abundance: -; j_gene: TRBJ1-2; d_gene: -; CDR3nt: TGTGCCAGCAGCCCTAGTGGCAGACTGAACTATGGCTACACCTTC; CDR3aa: CASSPSGRLNYGYTF
v_gene: TRBV12-3/TRBV12-4; abundance: once; j_gene: TRBJ2-2; d_gene: -; CDR3nt: TGTGCCAGCAGTTTCGCCGGGGAGCTGTTTTTT; CDR3aa: CASSFAGELFF
v_gene: TRBV10-3; abundance: once; j_gene: TRBJ2-1; d_gene: TRBD1; CDR3nt: TGTGCCATCAGTGAGGATGGACAGGGGGCTATCGGTGAGCAGTTCTTC; CDR3aa: CAISEDGQGAIGEQFF
v_gene: TRBV4-2; abundance: -; j_gene: TRBJ1-6; d_gene: -; CDR3nt: TGTGCCAGCAGCCAAGATCGGGTTAGTTCACCCCTCCACTTT; CDR3aa: CASSQDRVSSPLHF